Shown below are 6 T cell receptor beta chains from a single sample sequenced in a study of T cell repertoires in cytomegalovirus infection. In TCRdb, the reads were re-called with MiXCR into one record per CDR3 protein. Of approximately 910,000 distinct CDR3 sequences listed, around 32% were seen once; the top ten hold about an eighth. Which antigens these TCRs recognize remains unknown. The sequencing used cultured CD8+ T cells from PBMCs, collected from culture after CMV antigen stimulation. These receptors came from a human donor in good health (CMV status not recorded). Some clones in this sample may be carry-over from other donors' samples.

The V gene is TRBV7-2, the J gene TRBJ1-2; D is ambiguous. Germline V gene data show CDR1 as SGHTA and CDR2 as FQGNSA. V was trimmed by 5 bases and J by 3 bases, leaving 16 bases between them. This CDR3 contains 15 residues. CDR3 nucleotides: TGTGCCAGCAGCCCCAAGCCGGGGTCGGACTATGGCTACACCTTC. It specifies CASSPKPGSDYGYTF.

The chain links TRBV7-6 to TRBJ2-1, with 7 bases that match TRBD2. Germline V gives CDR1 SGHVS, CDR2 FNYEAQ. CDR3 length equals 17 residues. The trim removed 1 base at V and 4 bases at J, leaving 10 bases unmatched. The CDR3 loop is CASSLGWGGMRYNEQFF. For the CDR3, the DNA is TGTGCCAGCAGCTTAGGATGGGGGGGAATGCGGTACAATGAGCAGTTCTTC.

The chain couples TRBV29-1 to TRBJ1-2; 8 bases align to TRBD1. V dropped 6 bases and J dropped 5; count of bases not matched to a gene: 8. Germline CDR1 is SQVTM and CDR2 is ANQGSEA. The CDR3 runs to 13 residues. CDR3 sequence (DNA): TGCAGCGTCGACCCAGGGGGCGCTTATGGCTACACCTTC. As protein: CSVDPGGAYGYTF. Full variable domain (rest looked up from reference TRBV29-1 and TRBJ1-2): SAVISQKPSRDICQRGTSLTIQCQVDSQVTMMFWYRQQPGQSLTLIATANQGSEATYESGFVIDKFPISRPNLTFSTLTVSNMSPEDSSIYLCSVDPGGAYGYTFGSGTRLTVV.

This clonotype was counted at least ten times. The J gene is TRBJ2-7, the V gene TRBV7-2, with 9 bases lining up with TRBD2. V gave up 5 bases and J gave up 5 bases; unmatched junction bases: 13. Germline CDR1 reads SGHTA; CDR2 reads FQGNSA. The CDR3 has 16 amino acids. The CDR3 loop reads CASSKVAGGPRNEQYF. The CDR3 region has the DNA TGTGCCAGCAGCAAGGTGGCGGGGGGGCCCAGGAACGAGCAGTACTTC.

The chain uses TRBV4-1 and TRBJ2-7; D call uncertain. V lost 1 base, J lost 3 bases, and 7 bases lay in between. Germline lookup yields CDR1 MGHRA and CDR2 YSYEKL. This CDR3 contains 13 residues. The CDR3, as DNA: TGCGCCAGCAGCCAAGGAGTGGGCTACGAGCAGTACGTC. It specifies CASSQGVGYEQYV.

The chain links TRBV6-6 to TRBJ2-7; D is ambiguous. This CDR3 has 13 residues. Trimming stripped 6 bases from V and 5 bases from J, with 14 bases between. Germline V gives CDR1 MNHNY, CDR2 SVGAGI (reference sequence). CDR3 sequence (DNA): TGTGCCAGCAGGGCCCTAAGCCGCAACGAGCAGTACTTC. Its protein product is CASRALSRNEQYF.